This passage covers 21 T cell receptor beta chains from one sample sequenced in a study of blood T cell repertoires in COVID-19. The method was immunoSEQ multiplex PCR; TCRdb's version includes in-frame clones alone and lacks a portion of them. The sample records some 460,000 clones, roughly 87% being singletons. Sequenced sample: PBMCs or T cells enriched from blood (not recorded which). The receptors were gathered from a woman under 30 who had recovered from COVID-19.

This rearrangement joins TRBV5-6 to TRBJ1-2, with TRBD1 as a possible D gene (6 bases). CDR1 is SGHDT and CDR2 is YYEEEE in the germline V gene. This CDR3 contains 14 residues. V lost 4 bases, J lost 8 bases, and 18 bases lay in between. In DNA, the CDR3 is TGTGCCAGCAGCGCCTCGGGGCAGGGGTGGGGCTACACCTTC. Its protein is CASSASGQGWGYTF.

J is TRBJ2-2 and V is TRBV7-8; tentatively, D is TRBD1 (7 bases). Per germline, CDR1 SGHVS and CDR2 FQNEAQ. The V end lost 5 bases, the J end lost 4 bases, and 17 bases lay between the germline ends. This CDR3 is built from 16 residues. The CDR3 DNA reads as TGTGCCAGCAGCCTCGGAGGGGGCCGGAGCACCGGGGAGCTGTTTTTT. Amino acids: CASSLGGGRSTGELFF.

In this sample, this clone turned up once. This chain connects TRBV5-1 to TRBJ2-2; a possible D gene is TRBD2 (7 bases). V was pared by 3 bases and J by 3 bases, with 18 bases between. Germline values: CDR1 SGHRS, CDR2 YFSETQ. The CDR3 runs to 17 residues. This CDR3 reads CASSWPWGGRDTGELFF. CDR3 sequence (DNA): TGCGCCAGCAGCTGGCCCTGGGGGGGGCGTGACACCGGGGAGCTGTTTTTT.

This chain uses TRBV3-1 (or the pseudogene TRBV3-2) with TRBJ1-2; 9 positions match TRBD1. The V segment lost 6 bases and the J segment 3 bases; nucleotides outside the gene matches: 8. The germline V gene has CDR1 LGHDT and CDR2 YNNKEL (reference sequence). The CDR3 is made up of 15 amino acids. The CDR3 DNA reads TGTGCCAGCAGGCAAAACGGGGACAGGGACTATGGCTACACCTTC. It codes for CASRQNGDRDYGYTF.

The chain combines TRBV5-1 with TRBJ1-2, with 7 bases fitting TRBD1. CDR1 is SGHRS and CDR2 is YFSETQ in the germline V gene. After removal of 5 bases from V and 0 bases from J, the junction contained 7 bases not matched to a gene. This CDR3 contains 15 residues. The CDR3 is CASRGQRDPNYGYTF. CDR3 nucleotides: TGCGCCAGCAGGGGACAGAGGGATCCTAACTATGGCTACACCTTC.

Only one count was recorded for this clone. V gene TRBV12-5 combines with J gene TRBJ1-1, with 9 bases identical to TRBD1. CDR3 length: 18 amino acids. V shed 6 bases, J shed 10 bases, and the junction held 24 bases outside the gene matches. Germline V CDR1 and CDR2: LGHNT, FRNRAP. CDR3: CASGRDGTGPYSAFRAFF. The CDR3 region has the DNA TGTGCTAGTGGGCGCGACGGGACAGGGCCGTACTCCGCGTTTCGAGCTTTCTTT.

The chain is built from TRBV21-1 and TRBJ2-7; the table names TRBD2, a call not compared with the DNA. TRBV21-1 is an annotated pseudogene. The CDR3 has 10 residues. CDR3 nucleotide sequence: TGTGCCACCTGGCCGGGCGAGCAGTACTTC. Its translation is CATWPGEQYF.

The chain combines TRBV6-5 with TRBJ1-3, with 7 bases aligning to TRBD1. This CDR3 is built from 16 residues. V was pared by 4 bases and J by 3 bases, with 9 bases of the junction left unmatched. From germline, CDR1 is MNHEY and CDR2 SVGAGI. The CDR3 bases are TGTGCCAGCAGTTTACAGGGGACTGGGGATGGAAACACCATATATTTT. It is translated as CASSLQGTGDGNTIYF.

This chain connects TRBV25-1 to TRBJ2-1; the match to TRBD1 covers 12 bases. With V trimmed by 2 bases and J by 12 bases, 8 bases remained unmatched. The CDR3 length is 15 residues. The germline V gene encodes CDR1 MGHDK and CDR2 SYGVNS. The CDR3 sequence: CASSEPGTGGVRQFF. The CDR3 DNA sequence: TGTGCCAGCAGTGAACCCGGGACAGGGGGCGTTCGGCAGTTCTTC.

The V and J genes are TRBV24-1 and TRBJ2-2; TRBD1 agrees at 7 bases. The CDR3 has 14 amino acids. CDR1 and CDR2 from the germline V gene are KGHDR and SFDVKD. Unmatched junction bases numbered 11, after V lost 12 bases and J lost 5 bases. CDR3 DNA sequence: TGTGCCGGCGAACGGACAGGCCGAACCGGGGAGCTGTTTTTT. It encodes CAGERTGRTGELFF.

The J gene is TRBJ2-3, the V gene TRBV5-1; perhaps TRBD2 as D (6 bases). The CDR3 length is 15 residues. Germline-derived CDR1 and CDR2 are SGHRS and YFSETQ. Trimming removed 2 bases at V and 4 bases at J, with 14 bases between. As DNA, the CDR3 is TGCGCCAGCAGCTTCTCTGGGACTTCGGCAGATACGCAGTATTTT. Translation gives CASSFSGTSADTQYF.

The chain recombines TRBV5-4 with TRBJ2-2; 9 bases match TRBD2. CDR3 length: 18 residues. The V gene end was trimmed by 4 bases and the J gene end by 4 bases; junction bases not matched to a gene: 14. Germline V gives CDR1 SGHNT, CDR2 YYREEE (reference sequence). CDR3: CASSLGGVAGAFTGELFF. The CDR3 coding sequence is TGTGCCAGCAGCCTGGGAGGAGTAGCGGGAGCGTTCACCGGGGAGCTGTTTTTT.

The chain carries TRBV2 and TRBJ1-5; D unresolved. V dropped 8 bases and J dropped 3 bases, with 14 bases sitting between them. Per germline, CDR1 SNHLY and CDR2 FYNNEI. This CDR3 comprises 14 residues. The CDR3 DNA is TGTGCCAGCGGGGTGGGAGAGGCCAATCAGCCCCAGCATTTT. Translating gives CASGVGEANQPQHF.

The genes are TRBV2 and TRBJ2-1, with 7 nucleotides matching TRBD2. CDR1 and CDR2 (germline): SNHLY, FYNNEI. The trim removed 3 bases at V and 3 bases at J, leaving 8 bases unmatched. The CDR3 covers 16 residues. This chain's CDR3 is CASSDSSGKNYNEQFF. The CDR3 DNA is TGTGCCAGCAGTGACAGCAGCGGGAAAAACTACAATGAGCAGTTCTTC. The variable domain in full, completed from reference TRBV2 and TRBJ2-1, reads EPEVTQTPSHQVTQMGQEVILRCVPISNHLYFYWYRQILGQKVEFLVSFYNNEISEKSEIFDDQFSVERPDGSNFTLKIRSTKLEDSAMYFCASSDSSGKNYNEQFFGPGTRLTVL.

The chain has TRBV10-3 and TRBJ1-1; D ambiguous. The CDR3 is made up of 14 amino acids. Germline CDR1 is ENHRY and CDR2 is SYGVKD. V gave up 4 bases and J gave up 6 bases, with 15 bases separating them. The CDR3 loop is CAISVGRADAEAFF. DNA of the CDR3: TGTGCCATCAGTGTGGGGAGAGCTGATGCTGAAGCTTTCTTT.

The chain couples TRBV7-3 to TRBJ1-1, with D uncertain. This CDR3 is built from 12 residues. The germline gives CDR1 SGHTA, CDR2 FQGTGA. V was cut by 2 bases and J by 7 bases, with 8 bases left in between. CDR3 in amino acids: CASSLEGSEAFF. The CDR3 DNA reads as TGTGCCAGCAGCTTAGAAGGGAGTGAAGCTTTCTTT.

The CDR3 protein is CASSAQGANTEAFF. The DNA for the CDR3 is TGTGCCAGCAGCGCACAGGGGGCAAACACTGAAGCTTTCTTT. This chain uses TRBV3-1 (or the pseudogene TRBV3-2) with TRBJ1-1; 9 nucleotides line up with TRBD1. The trim removed 5 bases at V and 2 bases at J, leaving 3 bases unmatched. Germline assignment: CDR1 LGHDT and CDR2 YNNKEL (reference sequence). There are 14 residues in the CDR3.

This chain links TRBV19 with TRBJ1-1; 7 bases are a match to TRBD1. V dropped 2 bases and J dropped 6; count of bases not matched to a gene: 12. Germline V gene data show CDR1 as LNHDA and CDR2 as SQIVND (reference sequence). CDR3 length equals 16 residues. The CDR3 nucleotides are TGTGCCAGTAGTATATTTTTTGGAAGGGGGCGAGCTGAAGCTTTCTTT. Protein: CASSIFFGRGRAEAFF.

CDR3 in amino acids: CAWSKGRPAEAFF. The CDR3 DNA is TGTGCCTGGAGTAAGGGGAGGCCCGCGGAAGCTTTCTTT. The chain combines TRBV30 with TRBJ1-1; weak D call: TRBD1 (5 bases). The CDR3 covers 13 residues. Trimming removed 2 bases at V and 8 bases at J, with 15 bases between. The V gene's germline CDR1 is GTSNPN and CDR2 SVGIG (reference sequence).

This clone appeared a few times. V is TRBV2 and J is TRBJ2-5; D ambiguous. The V gene's germline CDR1 is SNHLY and CDR2 FYNNEI. V lost 7 bases and J 4 bases, leaving 10 bases between the germline ends. CDR3 length: 12 residues. The CDR3, as DNA: TGTGCCAGCACCCAAAGCCGAGAGACCCAGTACTTC. Its protein is CASTQSRETQYF.

This chain uses TRBV28 with TRBJ1-1; 10 nucleotides line up with TRBD1. With V trimmed by 6 bases and J by 2 bases, 9 bases remained unmatched. CDR3 length: 16 amino acids. The germline CDR1 and CDR2 sequences are MDHEN and SYDVKM. The CDR3 DNA reads TGTGCCAGCAGGCCCGGGACAGGGGCTATAAACACTGAAGCTTTCTTT. Residues: CASRPGTGAINTEAFF. Using reference TRBV28 and TRBJ1-1 for the parts outside the CDR3, the full variable domain is DVKVTQSSRYLVKRTGEKVFLECVQDMDHENMFWYRQDPGLGLRLIYFSYDVKMKEKGDIPEGYSVSREKKERFSLILESASTNQTSMYLCASRPGTGAINTEAFFGQGTRLTVV.